The clone carrying this T cell receptor beta chain occurred a few times. At one of its ends the junction is not consistent with the germline gene, which may arise from a read error. Germline loops: CDR1 SGHRS, CDR2 YFSETQ. The CDR3 consists of 16 residues. The PCR made use of 60 Vbeta and 13 Jbeta primers. Assay used: immunoSEQ multiplex PCR; TCRdb lists only in-frame clones, some missing. Of around 150,000 clones listed, around four fifths were seen once; the top ten hold less than 2.5%. The data derive from a study of cytomegalovirus exposure and HLA in healthy donors. The origin of this receptor is a boy aged 2 to 10 in good health and CMV-seronegative. The sequenced material came from PBMCs. The chain is built from TRBV5-1 and TRBJ2-2, with 8 bases aligning to TRBD2. CDR3 nucleotide sequence: TGCGCCAGCAGCTTCCTAGCGGGTGCGAACACCGGGGCGCTGTTTTTT. Its translation: CASSFLAGANTGALFF. The full variable domain, completed using reference TRBV5-1 and TRBJ2-2, is KAGVTQTPRYLIKTRGQQVTLSCSPISGHRSVSWYQQTPGQGLQFLFEYFSETQRNKGNFPGRFSGRQFSNSRSEMNVSTLELGDSALYLCASSFLAGANTGALFFGEGSRLTVL.